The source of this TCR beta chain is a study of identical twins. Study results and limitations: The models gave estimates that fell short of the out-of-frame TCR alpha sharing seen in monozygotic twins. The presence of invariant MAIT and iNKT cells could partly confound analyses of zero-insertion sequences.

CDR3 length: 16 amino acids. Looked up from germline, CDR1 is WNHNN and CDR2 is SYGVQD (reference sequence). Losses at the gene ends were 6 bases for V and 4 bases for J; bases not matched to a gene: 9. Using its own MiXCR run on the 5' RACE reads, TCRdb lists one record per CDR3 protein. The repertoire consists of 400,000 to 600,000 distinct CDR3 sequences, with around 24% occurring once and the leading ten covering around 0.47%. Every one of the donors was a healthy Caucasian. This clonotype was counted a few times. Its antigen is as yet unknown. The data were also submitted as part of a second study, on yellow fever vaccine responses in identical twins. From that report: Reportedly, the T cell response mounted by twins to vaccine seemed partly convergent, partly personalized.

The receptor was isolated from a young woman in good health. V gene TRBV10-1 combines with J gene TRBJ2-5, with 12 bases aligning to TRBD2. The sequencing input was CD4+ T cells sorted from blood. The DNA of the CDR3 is TGCGCCAGCAGCAGGACTAGCGGGAAGGTTGGAGAGACCCAGTACTTC. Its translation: CASSRTSGKVGETQYF.